This T cell receptor (beta chain) comes out of a study of OX40 agonist ivuxolimab in advanced cancers. Background on the study: Three patients showed partial responses: one hepatocellular carcinoma and two cutaneous melanoma cases.

Regarding this clone: Its cognate antigen is unknown.

Findings and caveats of the study: Clonal expansion from baseline to week 6 occurred in both CD4+ and CD8+ T cells. Some nonresponders additionally presented with little normalized T-cell clonal expansion. Still undetermined is the antigen specificity of the expanded peripheral T cells.

Sequencing was performed with immunoSEQ multiplex PCR; in TCRdb, only in-frame clones are kept and a portion is missing. The sample shows around 80,000 clones, roughly 87% of them seen only once. CDR1 is SGHAT, CDR2 FQNNGV, per germline. The CDR3 extends over 16 amino acids. V dropped 2 bases and J dropped 6 bases, with 16 bases sitting between them. The chain carries TRBV11-2 and TRBJ2-2; D is unresolved. The origin of this receptor is an adult with an advanced solid tumor such as melanoma, head and neck, liver or kidney cancer. This specimen was CD4+ or CD8+ T cells sorted from blood, taken in a trial of the OX40 agonist ivuxolimab. In DNA, the CDR3 is TGTGCCAGCAGCTTACTAACACGAGGTGGGGCCGGGGAGCTGTTTTTT. Encoded protein: CASSLLTRGGAGELFF.